This record looks at one TCR beta chain sequence and its context. Seattle participants joined during active infection and were tracked over time. Original processing notes: Scientists estimated how many nucleated cells there were by amplifying reference gene primers. Profiling relied on immunoSEQ multiplex PCR, and the TCRdb table lists in-frame clones only, not all of them. V and J calls and clone size come straight from that table; D and trimming were deduced from the DNA. This table has roughly 190,000 clones, roughly 87% appearing once. These data come from a study of blood T cell repertoires in COVID-19. CDR3 length: 15 residues. Losses at the gene ends were 5 bases for V and 0 bases for J; bases not matched to a gene: 4. Germline assignment: CDR1 SGHAT and CDR2 FQNNGV.

This chain uses TRBV11-2 with TRBJ2-3; 8 bases are a match to TRBD1. Source material: peripheral blood. This TCR was sampled from an older woman with COVID-19, enrolled during active disease. The CDR3 protein is CASSGQGQSTDTQYF. The CDR3 DNA reads as TGTGCCAGCAGCGGACAGGGACAGAGCACAGATACGCAGTATTTT.